This entry lists 2 T cell receptor beta chains sequenced from one sample in a study of control samples from healthy donors and cancer patients. This table comes from immunoSEQ multiplex PCR, and its TCRdb copy is limited to in-frame clones, with some not included. The repertoire holds about 180,000 clones, with just over 90% as singletons. Sequencing input: blood. The receptors come from a man younger than 45 in good health.

The chain uses TRBV6-5 and TRBJ1-5; D may be TRBD1 (5 bases). The CDR3 has 13 residues. CDR1 is MNHEY and CDR2 is SVGAGI in the germline V gene. CDR3 sequence (DNA): TGTGCTAGCCAAGGGGATAGCAATCAGCCCCAGCATTTT. Translation: CASQGDSNQPQHF.

The J gene is TRBJ2-7, the V gene TRBV7-3, with 9 bases aligning to TRBD1. V trimming: 5 bases; J trimming: 3 bases; junction bases outside the gene matches: 5. The CDR3 runs 14 residues. Germline loops: CDR1 SGHTA, CDR2 FQGTGA. The CDR3 region is CASSPGTGSYEQYF. Written as DNA, the CDR3 is TGTGCCAGCAGCCCCGGGACAGGGAGCTACGAGCAGTACTTC.